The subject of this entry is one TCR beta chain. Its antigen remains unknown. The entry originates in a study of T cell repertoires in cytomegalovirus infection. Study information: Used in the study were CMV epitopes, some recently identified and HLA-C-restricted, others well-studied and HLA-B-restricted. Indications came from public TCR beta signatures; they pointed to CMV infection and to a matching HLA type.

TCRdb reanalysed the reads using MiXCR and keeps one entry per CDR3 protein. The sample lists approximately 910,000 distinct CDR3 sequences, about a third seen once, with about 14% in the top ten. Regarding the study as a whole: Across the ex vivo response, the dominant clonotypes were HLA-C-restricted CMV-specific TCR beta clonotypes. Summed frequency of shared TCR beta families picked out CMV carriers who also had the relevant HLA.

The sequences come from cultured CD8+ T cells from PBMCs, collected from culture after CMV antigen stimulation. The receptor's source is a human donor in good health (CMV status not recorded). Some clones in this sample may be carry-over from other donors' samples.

The CDR3 DNA sequence: TGTGCCATCAGATTAGGCCGTGGCAGGCCTCATAGCTTCAGCACAGATACGCAGTATTTT. This sequence encodes CAIRLGRGRPHSFSTDTQYF. The genes are TRBV10-3 and TRBJ2-3, with D hard to call. This CDR3 contains 20 residues. V lost 6 bases and J lost 0, with 28 bases in between. CDR1 and CDR2 from the germline V gene are ENHRY and SYGVKD.